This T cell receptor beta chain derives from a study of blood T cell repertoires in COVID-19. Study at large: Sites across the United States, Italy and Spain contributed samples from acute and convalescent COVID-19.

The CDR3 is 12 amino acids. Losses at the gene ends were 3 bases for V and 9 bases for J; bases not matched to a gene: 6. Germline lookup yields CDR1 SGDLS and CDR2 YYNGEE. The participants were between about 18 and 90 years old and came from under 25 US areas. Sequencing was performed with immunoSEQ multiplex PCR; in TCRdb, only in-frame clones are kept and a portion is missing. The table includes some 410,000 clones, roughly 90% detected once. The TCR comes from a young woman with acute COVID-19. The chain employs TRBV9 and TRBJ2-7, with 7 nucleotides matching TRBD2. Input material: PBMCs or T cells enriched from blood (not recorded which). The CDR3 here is CASSGGTTRQYF. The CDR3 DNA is TGTGCCAGCAGCGGGGGGACTACCCGGCAGTACTTC.